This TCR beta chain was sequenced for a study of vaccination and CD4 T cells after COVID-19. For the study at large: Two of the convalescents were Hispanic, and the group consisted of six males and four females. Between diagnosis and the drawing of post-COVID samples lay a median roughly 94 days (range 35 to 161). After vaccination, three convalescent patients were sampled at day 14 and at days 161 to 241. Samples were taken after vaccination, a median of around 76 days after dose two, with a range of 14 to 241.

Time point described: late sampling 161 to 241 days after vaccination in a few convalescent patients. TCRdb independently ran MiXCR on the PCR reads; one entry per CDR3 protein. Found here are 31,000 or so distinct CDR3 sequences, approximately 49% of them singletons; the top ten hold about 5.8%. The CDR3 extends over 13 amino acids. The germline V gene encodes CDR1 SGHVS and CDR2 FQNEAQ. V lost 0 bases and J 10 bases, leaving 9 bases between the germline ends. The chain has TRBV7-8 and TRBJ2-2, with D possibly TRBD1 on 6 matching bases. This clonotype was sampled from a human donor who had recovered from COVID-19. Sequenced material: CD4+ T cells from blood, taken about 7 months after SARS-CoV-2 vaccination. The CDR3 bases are TGTGCCAGCAGCTTAGCACAGGGAGAGGAGCTGTTTTTT. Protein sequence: CASSLAQGEELFF.